This TCR beta chain stems from a study of blood T cell repertoires in COVID-19. Study details: From the United States, Italy and Spain came samples of acute and convalescent COVID-19.

In the source study's methods: Amplifying reference gene primers gave estimates of nucleated cell counts. Repertoires were generated with immunoSEQ multiplex PCR, while TCRdb's copy carries only in-frame clones and drops some. D and trimming were read from the DNA, whereas the V and J calls and clone size are those reported in that table. This sample carries some 250,000 clones, approximately 83% of them seen once, and the ten largest clones take 3% to 3.5%. The J segment lost 2 bases and the V segment lost 3 bases, leaving 5 bases of the junction unmatched. Germline V CDR1 and CDR2: KGHDR, SFDVKD. The CDR3 sequence is 16 residues long.

The chain is built from TRBV24-1 and TRBJ2-3; TRBD2 aligns across 9 bases. This receptor was taken from a woman in her 30s who had recovered from COVID-19. Sequenced sample: peripheral blood. CDR3 loop: CATSDKTSGITDTQYF. DNA for the CDR3: TGTGCCACCAGTGATAAGACTAGCGGTATCACAGATACGCAGTATTTT.